This paragraph reports one T cell receptor (beta chain). Methods used by the authors: Estimated nucleated cell counts came from reference gene primer amplification. Profiling relied on immunoSEQ multiplex PCR, and the TCRdb table lists in-frame clones only, not all of them. The V and J calls and the clone size are those of that table, but D and trimming were determined from the DNA. The sample holds more than 150,000 clones, approximately 90% seen once. Per germline, CDR1 MNHEY and CDR2 SVGAGI. The CDR3 extends over 15 amino acids. V lost 7 bases and J 3 bases, leaving 17 bases between the germline ends. The data stem from a study of blood T cell repertoires in COVID-19.

The rearrangement links TRBV6-5 to TRBJ2-3; tentative D call: TRBD2 (5 bases). The sequenced material came from peripheral blood. The source is a man between 45 and 60 years old with acute or convalescent COVID-19. The CDR3 DNA sequence: TGTGCCAGCATGGGCCTAGCAGGAGCGACAGATACGCAGTATTTT. It yields the protein CASMGLAGATDTQYF.